Below, 12 T cell receptor beta chains from the same sample are listed, as sequenced in a study of blood T cells in healthy people across ages. Through a sample-barcoded 5' primer and a J-beta primer mix, a second PCR was run for roughly 6 to 12 cycles. TCRdb used MiXCR to reprocess the 5' RACE reads, holding one entry per CDR3 protein. The sample contains 2 million or so distinct CDR3 sequences, about 49% of which appear only once. The sample consisted of blood. Source of these receptors: a woman aged 40 to 50 in good health.

The rearrangement joins TRBV27 to TRBJ2-1; D might be TRBD2 (5 bases). V shed 7 bases and J shed 8 bases, with 18 bases lying between them. The CDR3 contains 14 residues. The V gene's germline CDR1 is MNHEY and CDR2 SMNVEV (reference sequence). The CDR3 coding sequence is TGTGCCAGCACTTCTGGAGTCGGGATCTATGAGCAGTTCTTC. It translates to CASTSGVGIYEQFF.

The V call is TRBV20-1, the J call TRBJ2-3; 11 bases map to TRBD2. This CDR3 has 14 residues. After removal of 5 bases from V and 8 bases from J, the junction contained 9 bases not matched to a gene. Germline V gene lookup returns CDR1 DFQATT and CDR2 SNEGSKA (reference sequence). In nucleotides, the CDR3 is TGCAGTGCTGAAAATAGCGGGGGGGCTAGTACGCAGTATTTT. Translated, it gives CSAENSGGASTQYF.

Only one count was recorded for this clonotype. This sequence joins TRBV13 and TRBJ2-1, with TRBD2 matching over 8 bases. The CDR3 consists of 16 residues. The germline CDR1 and CDR2 sequences are PRHDT and FYEKMQ (reference sequence). V trimming: 5 bases; J trimming: 7 bases; junction bases outside the gene matches: 13. The CDR3 loop is CASSKSLMRGDNEQFF. The CDR3 DNA is TGTGCCAGCAGCAAAAGTCTGATGCGGGGGGATAATGAGCAGTTCTTC. The full variable domain, completed using reference TRBV13 and TRBJ2-1, is AAGVIQSPRHLIKEKRETATLKCYPIPRHDTVYWYQQGPGQDPQFLISFYEKMQSDKGSIPDRFSAQQFSDYHSELNMSSLELGDSALYFCASSKSLMRGDNEQFFGPGTRLTVL.

This clonotype was seen at least ten times. This chain uses TRBV7-2 with TRBJ1-2; a weak D match, TRBD1 (5 bases). V was cut by 3 bases and J by 8 bases, with 10 bases left in between. The CDR3 has 12 amino acids. The germline gives CDR1 SGHTA, CDR2 FQGNSA. In DNA, the CDR3 is TGTGCCAGCAGCTTCGGGACGTACGGCTACACCTTC. Translation gives CASSFGTYGYTF.

The rearrangement joins TRBV2 to TRBJ1-1; D not certain. CDR1 is SNHLY and CDR2 is FYNNEI in the germline V gene. Trimming took 5 bases from V and 5 from J, leaving 15 bases between them. The CDR3 sequence is 14 residues long. CDR3 nucleotides: TGTGCCAGCAGTCAGGTAGGGTTTGGGACTGAAGCTTTCTTT. This encodes CASSQVGFGTEAFF.

A few counts support this clonotype. The J gene is TRBJ2-1, the V gene TRBV5-4; D not certain. Germline-derived CDR1 and CDR2 are SGHNT and YYREEE (reference sequence). CDR3 size: 13 residues. Between the trimmed V and J ends, which lost 4 bases and 10 bases, there was a span of 15 bases. CDR3 in amino acids: CASSHIDKEEQFF. Here the CDR3 DNA reads TGTGCCAGCAGCCACATCGACAAGGAAGAGCAGTTCTTC.

CDR3: CASSQDTGQMKTQYF. For the CDR3, the DNA is TGCGCCAGCAGCCAAGATACGGGACAGATGAAGACCCAGTACTTC. The chain recombines TRBV4-3 with TRBJ2-5; 7 bases match TRBD1. CDR1 is LGHNA and CDR2 is YSLEER in the germline V gene. Trimming at V came to 0 bases and at J to 6 bases, leaving 7 bases not matched to a gene. The CDR3 runs 15 residues.

This clonotype was counted a few times. The rearrangement links TRBV6-2 or TRBV6-3 to TRBJ2-4; TRBD1 or TRBD2 may be the D gene (5 bases each). CDR3 length: 16 residues. V lost 4 bases to trimming and J lost 9 bases, with 22 bases between them. Germline CDR1 MNHEY, CDR2 SVGEGT. The CDR3 DNA sequence: TGTGCCAGCAGTTCGGGACCGCCCCTATTCGACAGCATTCAGTACTTC. It yields the protein CASSSGPPLFDSIQYF.

Worth noting for this clonotype: One end of the junction does not line up with germline, which may come from a read error. J is TRBJ2-1 and V is TRBV6-1, with 7 bases aligning to TRBD2. Germline CDR1 MNHNS, CDR2 SASEGT. CDR3 length: 12 amino acids. The CDR3 protein is CASGERGGEQFF. In nucleotides, the CDR3 is TGTGCCAGCGGTGAGCGGGGAGGTGAGCAGTTCTTC.

The chain has TRBV12-3 or TRBV12-4 and TRBJ2-6; D gene uncertain. The germline V and J ends were trimmed by 5 bases and 2 bases, with 13 bases remaining between them. CDR3 length equals 16 residues. The DNA for the CDR3 is TGTGCCAGCAGTCCGTCCCAGAGCGCTGGGGCCAACGTCCTGACTTTC. The encoded protein is CASSPSQSAGANVLTF.

Notes on this clonotype: The germline gene is not matched at one end of the junction; a read error may be the cause. The chain carries TRBV3-1 and TRBJ2-6; no firm D call. Per germline, CDR1 LGHDT and CDR2 YNNKEL (reference sequence). The CDR3 spans 16 residues. The CDR3 nucleotides are TGTGCCAGCAGCCAGACCCAGATCTCTGGTGCCAACGTCCTGACTTTC. Protein product: CASSQTQISGANVLTF. Full variable domain (outside the CDR3, taken from reference TRBV3-1 and TRBJ2-6): DTAVSQTPKYLVTQMGNDKSIKCEQNLGHDTMYWYKQDSKKFLKIMFSYNNKELIINETVPNRFSPKSPDKAHLNLHINSLELGDSAVYFCASSQTQISGANVLTFGAGSRLTVL.

The rearrangement joins TRBV15 to TRBJ2-1; tentatively, D is TRBD1 or TRBD2 (6 bases each). V gave up 0 bases and J gave up 10 bases, with 16 bases separating them. The CDR3 spans 15 residues. The germline gives CDR1 LNHNV, CDR2 YYDKDF (reference sequence). CDR3 in amino acids: CATSRDRRTGGEQFF. The CDR3 DNA sequence: TGTGCCACCAGCAGAGACCGACGGACCGGGGGCGAGCAGTTCTTC.